Sequencing of this T cell receptor beta chain was carried out in a study of CD8+ T cells in alopecia areata. Study results and caveats: Lesional scalp, especially alopecia totalis/universalis, showed higher clonality than normal scalp. Normal skin's resident alphabeta T cells are sequenced alongside lesional scalp T cells. Mice gave a clearer picture of TCR sharing than patients did, possibly for HLA-related reasons.

Concerning this clone itself: Its matching antigen is unknown.

Sorting separated CD4+ and CD8+ T cells out of PBMCs. The authors extracted RNA and reverse transcribed it into cDNA as the sequencing template. The assay was immunoSEQ multiplex PCR, and TCRdb's table has in-frame clones only and misses some. The sample yields over 150,000 clones, roughly three fifths seen once. Germline assignment: CDR1 MNHEY and CDR2 SMNVEV (reference sequence). V lost 3 bases and J 0 bases, leaving 13 bases between the germline ends. The CDR3 has 16 amino acids. The sequence came from a human donor in good health. Material: CD8+ T cells sorted from blood. V gene TRBV27 combines with J gene TRBJ2-3; D is unresolved. DNA for the CDR3: TGTGCCAGCAGTTTCCAGATTCAAACTAGCACAGATACGCAGTATTTT. This gives the protein CASSFQIQTSTDTQYF.